The next 22 T cell receptor beta chains were all read from a single sample in a study of metastatic and nonmetastatic thyroid tumors. TCRdb redid the clone calls on the PCR reads using MiXCR. The table shows 84,000 or so clones, with 7.5% to 9% occurring only once. Each patient came to thyroid surgery without any prior treatment (of any kind). The sequencing sample was made of blood. These receptors were taken from a female donor with papillary thyroid cancer or a benign thyroid nodule (not recorded which). Some clones in this sample may be carry-over from other donors' samples.

There are many counts of this clone. The chain employs TRBV19 and TRBJ2-3; TRBD1 matches at 9 bases. V shed 5 bases and J 4 bases; nucleotides not matched to a gene: 7. Germline lookup yields CDR1 LNHDA and CDR2 SQIVND (reference sequence). The CDR3 is made up of 15 amino acids. The CDR3 region is CASSPGTGLADTQYF. CDR3 DNA: TGTGCCAGTAGTCCTGGGACAGGGTTAGCAGATACGCAGTATTTT.

This clone was detected ten times or more. The chain uses TRBV6-5 and TRBJ1-2; D might be TRBD1 (5 bases). The V end lost 2 bases, the J end lost 4 bases, and 17 bases lay between the germline ends. From germline, CDR1 is MNHEY and CDR2 SVGAGI. This CDR3 is built from 16 residues. The CDR3 DNA reads TGTGCCAGCAGTTACCTGGGGACTCCTGAGGGCTATGGCTACACCTTC. Residues: CASSYLGTPEGYGYTF.

About this clone: Here the CDR3 omits its conserved ending phenylalanine or tryptophan, so a read error is the likely source. The J gene is TRBJ2-5, the V gene TRBV6-1; D possibly corresponds to TRBD1 (6 bases). The V end was cut by 5 bases, the J end by 2 bases, with 18 bases between. The germline gives CDR1 MNHNS, CDR2 SASEGT. This CDR3 region has 16 residues. The CDR3 protein is CASSSHVTGLQETQYI. In DNA form, the CDR3 reads TGTGCCAGCAGTAGCCATGTGACAGGCCTACAAGAGACCCAGTACATC.

This clone was observed at least ten times. The chain has TRBV12-3 or TRBV12-4 and TRBJ2-6; D unresolved. V shed 6 bases and J shed 6 bases, with 9 bases lying between them. The CDR3 covers 13 residues. The CDR3 reads CASSPILANVLTF. The CDR3 nucleotides are TGTGCCAGCAGCCCGATTTTGGCCAACGTCCTGACTTTC.

The genes are TRBV6-1 and TRBJ1-1; 7 bases align to TRBD1. Trimming took 5 bases from V and 0 from J; bases not matched to a gene: 6. Per germline, CDR1 MNHNS and CDR2 SASEGT. The CDR3 totals 15 residues. The CDR3 here is CASSRGQEMNTEAFF. For the CDR3, the DNA is TGTGCCAGCAGTCGCGGACAGGAAATGAACACTGAAGCTTTCTTT.

This clone occurred many times. The rearrangement links TRBV9 to TRBJ1-2, with 9 positions matching TRBD1. CDR1 is SGDLS and CDR2 is YYNGEE in the germline V gene. This CDR3 has 16 amino acids. Trimming cost V 3 bases and J 4 bases; bases outside gene matches: 10. DNA of the CDR3: TGTGCCAGCAGCGAACAGGGGGCTTTAGGCCCCTATGGCTACACCTTC. Its protein is CASSEQGALGPYGYTF. Full variable domain (remainder filled in from reference TRBV9 and TRBJ1-2): DSGVTQTPKHLITATGQRVTLRCSPRSGDLSVYWYQQSLDQGLQFLIQYYNGEERAKGNILERFSAQQFPDLHSELNLSSLELGDSALYFCASSEQGALGPYGYTFGSGTRLTVV.

This clone came up many times. The chain links TRBV27 to TRBJ1-4; tentative D call: TRBD1 (5 bases). The CDR3 runs 14 residues. Per the germline V gene, CDR1 is MNHEY and CDR2 is SMNVEV (reference sequence). Trimming stripped 6 bases from V and 0 bases from J, with 8 bases between. CDR3 DNA sequence: TGTGCCAGCAGCGGGACCGCAACTAATGAAAAACTGTTTTTT. This encodes CASSGTATNEKLFF. Variable domain in full (rest from reference TRBV27 and TRBJ1-4): EAQVTQNPRYLITVTGKKLTVTCSQNMNHEYMSWYRQDPGLGLRQIYYSMNVEVTDKGDVPEGYKVSRKEKRNFPLILESPSPNQTSLYFCASSGTATNEKLFFGSGTQLSVL.

This clone occurred many times. The gene calls are TRBV6-1 and TRBJ1-1; perhaps TRBD1 as D (5 bases). The germline V gene has CDR1 MNHNS and CDR2 SASEGT. This CDR3 comprises 12 residues. With 2 bases removed from V and 10 bases from J, the gap between germline ends came to 11 bases. CDR3 nucleotide sequence: TGTGCCAGCAGTGAATACCGGGACTTAGCTTTCTTT. Its translation is CASSEYRDLAFF.

This clone showed up many times. This chain joins TRBV28 and TRBJ2-1; 7 bases line up with TRBD1. V shed 5 bases and J 3 bases; nucleotides not matched to a gene: 7. CDR3 length: 15 residues. Germline CDR1 and CDR2: MDHEN and SYDVKM. Here the CDR3 DNA reads TGTGCCAGCAGTGTTACAGGGGTTCGCTACAATGAGCAGTTCTTC. Translation: CASSVTGVRYNEQFF.

This clone was found many times. CDR3 DNA sequence: TGCAGTGCTAGAGATTTGACGGGAACAGGGAGCGAAAACAATGAGCAGTTCTTC. This sequence encodes CSARDLTGTGSENNEQFF. V and J are TRBV20-1 and TRBJ2-1; D possibly corresponds to TRBD1 (6 bases). V lost 0 bases and J 5 bases, leaving 23 bases between the germline ends. This CDR3 spans 18 amino acids. CDR1 DFQATT and CDR2 SNEGSKA come from the germline V gene (reference sequence).

This clone was counted many times. One junction end disagrees with the germline gene, perhaps due to a read error. This sequence joins TRBV12-3 or TRBV12-4 and TRBJ1-1; D remains ambiguous. The CDR3 length is 13 residues. In DNA form, the CDR3 reads TGTGCCAGCAGTCACGAAGAGGGAACTGAACCTTTCTTT. Its translation: CASSHEEGTEPFF.

The rearrangement uses TRBV20-1 and TRBJ2-7, with TRBD2 matching 8 bases. J gave up 5 bases and V 3 bases, and 24 bases lay outside the gene matches. From germline, CDR1 is DFQATT and CDR2 SNEGSKA (reference sequence). The CDR3 has 19 residues. CDR3 loop: CSARGIPLAGGPLLHEQYF. CDR3 in DNA: TGCAGTGCTAGGGGGATCCCTCTGGCGGGAGGCCCCCTCCTCCACGAGCAGTACTTC.

This clone was detected many times. This rearrangement joins TRBV27 to TRBJ2-2; 11 nucleotides align to TRBD2. CDR1 is MNHEY, CDR2 SMNVEV, per germline (reference sequence). V dropped 1 base and J dropped 1; count of bases not matched to a gene: 2. This CDR3 comprises 17 residues. The DNA for the CDR3 is TGTGCCAGCAGTTTATTCGGACTAGCGGGGAACACCGGGGAGCTGTTTTTT. Amino acid sequence: CASSLFGLAGNTGELFF.

This clone has more than one count but fewer than ten. The CDR3 region is CAMSGEASEQYF. DNA for the CDR3: TGTGCCATGAGCGGGGAGGCCAGCGAGCAGTACTTC. The chain recombines TRBV2 with TRBJ2-7; the match to TRBD2 covers 7 bases. The CDR3 sequence is 12 residues long. V lost 10 bases to trimming and J lost 6 bases; unmatched junction nucleotides: 9. The V gene's germline CDR1 is SNHLY and CDR2 FYNNEI.

This clone was counted at least ten times. The rearrangement uses TRBV5-1 and TRBJ2-3; TRBD2 agrees at 10 bases. The CDR3 extends over 17 amino acids. V was clipped by 3 bases and J by 3 bases; unmatched bases: 10. The V gene's germline CDR1 is SGHRS and CDR2 YFSETQ. For the CDR3, the DNA is TGCGCCAGCAGCTCAAGCCCCCCTAGCGGGGGAACAGATACGCAGTATTTT. It encodes CASSSSPPSGGTDTQYF.

V is TRBV5-1 and J is TRBJ1-2; no clear D gene. Germline V lookup: CDR1 SGHRS, CDR2 YFSETQ. CDR3 size: 12 residues. Trimming took 1 base from V and 4 from J, leaving 5 bases between them. The CDR3 nucleotides read TGCGCCAGCAGCTTGTGGGCCTATGGCTACACCTTC. Encoded protein: CASSLWAYGYTF.

This clone was recorded at least ten times. V gene TRBV6-1 combines with J gene TRBJ1-6, with D possibly matching TRBD1 (6 bases). V lost 6 bases and J lost 7, with 22 bases in between. The CDR3 spans 17 residues. Germline lookup yields CDR1 MNHNS and CDR2 SASEGT. CDR3 in DNA: TGTGCCAGCAGCAAAACAGGGACGGCGCGGGGGAATTCACCCCTCCACTTT. Translating it yields CASSKTGTARGNSPLHF.

The chain employs TRBV7-9 and TRBJ1-6, with D tentatively TRBD1 (5 bases). CDR1 and CDR2 (germline): SEHNR, FQNEAQ (reference sequence). The length of the CDR3 is 14 residues. V gave up 6 bases and J gave up 5 bases, with 11 bases separating them. The CDR3 is CASRAGTDNSPLHF. Written as DNA, the CDR3 is TGTGCCAGCAGGGCCGGGACGGATAATTCACCCCTCCACTTT.

The table lists this clone with many counts. The chain combines TRBV5-1 with TRBJ1-1; 10 nucleotides align to TRBD1. CDR1 is SGHRS, CDR2 YFSETQ, per germline. The V and J ends lost 5 bases and 0 bases, in that order; junction bases with no gene match: 7. The CDR3 consists of 16 residues. The CDR3 region has the DNA TGCGCCAGCAGGACCGGGACAGGGGTCATGAACACTGAAGCTTTCTTT. Protein: CASRTGTGVMNTEAFF.

This clone was observed many times. The gene calls are TRBV6-1 and TRBJ2-7, with TRBD1 matching 7 bases. The germline V gene has CDR1 MNHNS and CDR2 SASEGT. CDR3 length: 15 residues. The J segment lost 0 bases and the V segment lost 3 bases, leaving 5 bases of the junction unmatched. This CDR3 reads CASSETDRLSYEQYF. CDR3 sequence (DNA): TGTGCCAGCAGTGAGACGGACAGGCTCTCCTACGAGCAGTACTTC.

There are many counts of this clone. V gene TRBV19 combines with J gene TRBJ1-5; tentative D call: TRBD1 (6 bases). The CDR3 covers 16 residues. V lost 7 bases and J 2 bases, leaving 18 bases between the germline ends. The germline CDR1 and CDR2 sequences are LNHDA and SQIVND (reference sequence). CDR3 residues: CASTLTRGSGNQPQHF. The CDR3 nucleotides read TGTGCCAGTACCCTCACGAGGGGGTCTGGCAATCAGCCCCAGCATTTT. Drawing the rest from reference TRBV19 and TRBJ1-5, the complete variable domain is DGGITQSPKYLFRKEGQNVTLSCEQNLNHDAMYWYRQDPGQGLRLIYYSQIVNDFQKGDIAEGYSVSREKKESFPLTVTSAQKNPTAFYLCASTLTRGSGNQPQHFGDGTRLSIL.

The table lists this clone with many counts. Other DNA sequences in the sample encode the same CDR3. This chain joins TRBV20-1 and TRBJ2-7; no firm D call. CDR1 DFQATT and CDR2 SNEGSKA come from the germline V gene (reference sequence). This CDR3 has 12 residues. The V end lost 6 bases, the J end lost 1 base, and 10 bases lay between the germline ends. The CDR3 here is CSAQRSSYEQYF. CDR3 bases: TGCAGTGCCCAGCGTTCTTCCTACGAGCAGTACTTC.